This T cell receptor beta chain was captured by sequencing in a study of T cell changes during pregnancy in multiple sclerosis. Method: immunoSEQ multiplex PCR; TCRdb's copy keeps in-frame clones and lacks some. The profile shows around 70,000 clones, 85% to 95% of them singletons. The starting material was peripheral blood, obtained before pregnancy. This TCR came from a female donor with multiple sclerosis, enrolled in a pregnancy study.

CDR3: CASSDGQVTYEQYF. CDR3 DNA: TGTGCCAGCAGCGACGGACAGGTCACCTACGAGCAGTACTTC. The V gene is TRBV5-6, the J gene TRBJ2-7, with 7 positions matching TRBD1. The germline gives CDR1 SGHDT, CDR2 YYEEEE. The CDR3 consists of 14 residues. V dropped 4 bases and J dropped 2; count of bases not matched to a gene: 6.